Shown below are 17 T cell receptor beta chains from a single sample sequenced in a study of blood T cell repertoires in COVID-19. Here immunoSEQ multiplex PCR was the method, and the copy in TCRdb shows in-frame clones only, minus some. The sample consists of about 330,000 clones, roughly 89% of them appearing once. Sequencing input: peripheral blood. These receptor sequences come from a man aged 25 to 40 with COVID-19, enrolled during active disease.

This chain uses TRBV5-1 with TRBJ2-7; 7 bases are a match to TRBD1. Germline loops: CDR1 SGHRS, CDR2 YFSETQ. CDR3 size: 13 residues. V was clipped by 5 bases and J by 12 bases; unmatched bases: 14. CDR3 bases: TGCGCCAGCAGTTCCGGACAGGAAGGGACGCTGTACTTC. It yields the protein CASSSGQEGTLYF.

The chain is built from TRBV5-6 and TRBJ1-2, with TRBD1 matching 9 bases. The germline CDR1 and CDR2 sequences are SGHDT and YYEEEE. CDR3 length: 14 residues. V was pared by 5 bases and J by 2 bases, with 4 bases of the junction left unmatched. The CDR3 nucleotides are TGTGCCAGCAGGTCCACAGGGGGCAACTATGGCTACACCTTC. Its protein is CASRSTGGNYGYTF.

V gene TRBV19 combines with J gene TRBJ2-7, with TRBD1 matching 8 bases. The CDR3 has 13 residues. Losses at the gene ends were 2 bases for V and 6 bases for J; bases not matched to a gene: 3. Germline V gene data show CDR1 as LNHDA and CDR2 as SQIVND (reference sequence). The CDR3, as DNA: TGTGCCAGTAGTATAAGTGGGACAGGCGAGCAGTACTTC. Protein: CASSISGTGEQYF.

This chain connects TRBV6-6 to TRBJ2-1, with D tentatively TRBD2 (6 bases). Germline CDR1 is MNHNY and CDR2 is SVGAGI (reference sequence). Trimming stripped 7 bases from V and 5 bases from J, with 12 bases between. CDR3 length: 13 residues. CDR3 sequence: CASKEGQHNEQFF. CDR3 bases: TGTGCCAGCAAGGAGGGCCAACACAATGAGCAGTTCTTC.

This clone was detected only once. The chain uses TRBV15 and TRBJ2-5, with D unclear. V lost 0 bases to trimming and J lost 0 bases, with 8 bases between them. The CDR3 loop spans 15 amino acids. From germline, CDR1 is LNHNV and CDR2 YYDKDF (reference sequence). The CDR3 sequence is CATSRDYNYQETQYF. The CDR3 DNA reads TGTGCCACCAGCAGAGATTACAATTACCAAGAGACCCAGTACTTC.

The chain links TRBV9 to TRBJ2-3; 9 bases map to TRBD1. The CDR3 runs to 15 residues. V shed 3 bases and J 2 bases; nucleotides not matched to a gene: 4. The germline gives CDR1 SGDLS, CDR2 YYNGEE. The CDR3 bases are TGTGCCAGCAGCGGCGGACAGGGGTCCACAGATACGCAGTATTTT. Amino acid sequence: CASSGGQGSTDTQYF.

This chain links TRBV18 with TRBJ2-7; D possibly corresponds to TRBD2 (6 bases). The V end was cut by 2 bases, the J end by 2 bases, with 16 bases between. CDR1 KGHSH and CDR2 LQKENI come from the germline V gene. The CDR3 is made up of 16 amino acids. CDR3 in amino acids: CASSPSGSGGPYEQYF. In DNA form, the CDR3 reads TGTGCCAGCTCACCAAGCGGGTCTGGGGGTCCCTACGAGCAGTACTTC. The full variable domain, completed using reference TRBV18 and TRBJ2-7, is NAGVMQNPRHLVRRRGQEARLRCSPMKGHSHVYWYRQLPEEGLKFMVYLQKENIIDESGMPKERFSAEFPKEGPSILRIQQVVRGDSAAYFCASSPSGSGGPYEQYFGPGTRLTVT.

In its sample, this clone was seen once. This sequence joins TRBV28 and TRBJ2-7; 8 bases agree with TRBD1. V dropped 6 bases and J dropped 2; count of bases not matched to a gene: 6. CDR1 MDHEN and CDR2 SYDVKM come from the germline V gene. The CDR3 has 14 residues. The CDR3 DNA sequence: TGTGCCAGCAGCAACCGACAGGGGCCCTACGAGCAGTACTTC. This translates into CASSNRQGPYEQYF. Looking up the rest from reference TRBV28 and TRBJ2-7 gives the full variable domain: DVKVTQSSRYLVKRTGEKVFLECVQDMDHENMFWYRQDPGLGLRLIYFSYDVKMKEKGDIPEGYSVSREKKERFSLILESASTNQTSMYLCASSNRQGPYEQYFGPGTRLTVT.

V and J are TRBV28 and TRBJ1-4, with D maybe TRBD1 (5 bases). Germline V CDR1 and CDR2: MDHEN, SYDVKM. Trimming shortened V by 3 bases and J by 6 bases, and 14 bases separated the two germline ends. The CDR3 consists of 15 residues. The chain's CDR3 is CASSLYGGEYEKLFF. The CDR3, as DNA: TGTGCCAGCAGTTTGTACGGAGGGGAGTATGAAAAACTGTTTTTT.

The chain carries TRBV2 and TRBJ1-2; possibly TRBD1 for D (6 bases). Per germline, CDR1 SNHLY and CDR2 FYNNEI. The CDR3 has 13 residues. Trimming shortened V by 7 bases and J by 4 bases, and 13 bases separated the two germline ends. The CDR3: CASIRDTGYGYTF. Written as DNA, the CDR3 is TGTGCCAGCATCCGGGACACCGGCTATGGCTACACCTTC.

The chain employs TRBV9 and TRBJ2-3; 7 nucleotides match TRBD1. In germline, CDR1 is SGDLS, CDR2 YYNGEE. The CDR3 is 15 residues long. Germline trimming cut 0 bases from V and 5 bases from J; bases unmatched to any gene: 6. The CDR3 loop is CASSVGQGAIDTQYF. The CDR3 DNA is TGTGCCAGCAGCGTAGGACAGGGTGCGATAGATACGCAGTATTTT.

In its sample, this clone was seen a few times. The V gene is TRBV24-1, the J gene TRBJ1-2, with 7 bases fitting TRBD1. Germline assignment: CDR1 KGHDR and CDR2 SFDVKD. The CDR3 is 13 amino acids. V lost 4 bases to trimming and J lost 8 bases; unmatched junction nucleotides: 6. CDR3 nucleotide sequence: TGTGCCACCAGTGAAGGGGACAGATACGGCTACACCTTC. Amino acids: CATSEGDRYGYTF.

The rearrangement links TRBV27 to TRBJ2-7, with TRBD1 matching 8 bases. Germline V gene data show CDR1 as MNHEY and CDR2 as SMNVEV (reference sequence). V lost 5 bases to trimming and J lost 3 bases; unmatched junction nucleotides: 9. The CDR3 extends over 15 amino acids. The CDR3 bases are TGTGCCAGCAGTGACACGGGACAGGTCCTCTACGAGCAGTACTTC. It translates to CASSDTGQVLYEQYF.

J is TRBJ2-2 and V is TRBV7-8, with 11 bases aligning to TRBD2. Per the germline V gene, CDR1 is SGHVS and CDR2 is FQNEAQ. The CDR3 contains 16 residues. J gave up 7 bases and V 3 bases, and 7 bases lay outside the gene matches. DNA for the CDR3: TGTGCCAGCAGCTTCCGACTAGCGGGGACGATCGGGGAGCTGTTTTTT. It yields the protein CASSFRLAGTIGELFF.

This clone turned up a few times. CDR3 in amino acids: CASSISAGGSTFTGELFF. Written as DNA, the CDR3 is TGTGCCAGTAGTATATCTGCAGGGGGCTCTACTTTCACCGGGGAGCTGTTTTTT. The V call is TRBV19, the J call TRBJ2-2; 8 bases are shared with TRBD1. Germline V gives CDR1 LNHDA, CDR2 SQIVND (reference sequence). V was pared by 2 bases and J by 4 bases, with 12 bases of the junction left unmatched. This CDR3 has 18 residues.

V gene TRBV27 combines with J gene TRBJ2-6, with 7 bases aligning to TRBD2. Germline V gene lookup returns CDR1 MNHEY and CDR2 SMNVEV (reference sequence). The V segment lost 6 bases and the J segment 3 bases; nucleotides outside the gene matches: 2. This CDR3 contains 14 residues. In DNA, the CDR3 is TGTGCCAGCAGGGCGGGGGTTGGGGCCAACGTCCTGACTTTC. Translation: CASRAGVGANVLTF.

This clone was picked up many times. The V gene is TRBV14, the J gene TRBJ2-7; 9 bases map to TRBD1. The CDR3 length is 15 residues. J gave up 2 bases and V 1 base, and 3 bases lay outside the gene matches. The germline gives CDR1 SGHDN, CDR2 FVKESK. CDR3 region: CASSQGGQGTYEQYF. CDR3 DNA: TGTGCCAGCAGCCAAGGGGGACAGGGAACCTACGAGCAGTACTTC. The full variable domain, with the rest looked up from reference TRBV14 and TRBJ2-7, is EAGVTQFPSHSVIEKGQTVTLRCDPISGHDNLYWYRRVMGKEIKFLLHFVKESKQDESGMPNNRFLAERTGGTYSTLKVQPAELEDSGVYFCASSQGGQGTYEQYFGPGTRLTVT.